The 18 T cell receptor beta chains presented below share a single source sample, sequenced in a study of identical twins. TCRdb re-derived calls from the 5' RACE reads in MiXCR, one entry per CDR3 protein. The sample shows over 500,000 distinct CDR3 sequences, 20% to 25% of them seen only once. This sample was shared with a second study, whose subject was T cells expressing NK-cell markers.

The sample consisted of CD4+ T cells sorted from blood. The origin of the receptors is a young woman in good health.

The CDR3 coding sequence is TGTGCCAGCAGTCTCTACGGGGGGGCCCTAGGGAACGAGCAGTACTTC. It encodes CASSLYGGALGNEQYF. The chain combines TRBV27 with TRBJ2-7, with TRBD2 identical over 8 bases. V trimming: 5 bases; J trimming: 5 bases; junction bases outside the gene matches: 14. CDR3 size: 16 residues. Germline lookup yields CDR1 MNHEY and CDR2 SMNVEV (reference sequence).

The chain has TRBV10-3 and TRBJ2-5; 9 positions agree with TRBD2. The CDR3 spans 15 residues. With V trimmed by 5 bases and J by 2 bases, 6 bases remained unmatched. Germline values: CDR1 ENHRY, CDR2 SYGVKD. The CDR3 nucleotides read TGTGCCATCAGTCCATCCACTAGCGGGCAAGAGACCCAGTACTTC. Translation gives CAISPSTSGQETQYF.

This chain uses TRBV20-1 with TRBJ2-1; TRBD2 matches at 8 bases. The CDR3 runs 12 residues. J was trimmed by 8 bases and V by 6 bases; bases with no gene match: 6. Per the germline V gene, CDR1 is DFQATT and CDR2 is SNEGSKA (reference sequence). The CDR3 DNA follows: TGCAGTGCCCGGACTAGCAGCGATGAGCAGTTCTTC. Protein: CSARTSSDEQFF.

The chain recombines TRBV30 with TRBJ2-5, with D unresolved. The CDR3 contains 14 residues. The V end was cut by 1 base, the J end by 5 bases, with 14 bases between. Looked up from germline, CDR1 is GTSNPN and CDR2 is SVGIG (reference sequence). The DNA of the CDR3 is TGTGCCTGGAGTGCCGGCTTCCTTGGGGAGACCCAGTACTTC. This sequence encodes CAWSAGFLGETQYF. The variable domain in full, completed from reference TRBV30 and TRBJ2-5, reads SQTIHQWPATLVQPVGSPLSLECTVEGTSNPNLYWYRQAAGRGLQLLFYSVGIGQISSEVPQNLSASRPQDRQFILSSKKLLLSDSGFYLCAWSAGFLGETQYFGPGTRLLVL.

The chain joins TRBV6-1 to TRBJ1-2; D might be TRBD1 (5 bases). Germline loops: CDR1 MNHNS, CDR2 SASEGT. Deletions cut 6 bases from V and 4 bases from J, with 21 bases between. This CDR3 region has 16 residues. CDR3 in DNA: TGTGCCAGCAGCTCCGGGGGGGTCGAAGACCTCTATGGCTACACCTTC. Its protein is CASSSGGVEDLYGYTF.

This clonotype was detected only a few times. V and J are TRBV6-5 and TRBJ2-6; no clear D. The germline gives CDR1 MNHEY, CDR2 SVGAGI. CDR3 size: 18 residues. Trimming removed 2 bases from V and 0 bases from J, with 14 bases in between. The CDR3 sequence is CASSYRSSSSSGANVLTF. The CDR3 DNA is TGTGCCAGCAGTTACAGATCCAGCTCCAGCTCTGGGGCCAACGTCCTGACTTTC.

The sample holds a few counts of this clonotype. The CDR3 DNA follows: TGCAGTGCTAGAAGTTCCGGGAACACAGATACGCAGTATTTT. It codes for CSARSSGNTDTQYF. The chain combines TRBV20-1 with TRBJ2-3; D is possibly TRBD2 (5 bases). Germline CDR1 is DFQATT and CDR2 is SNEGSKA (reference sequence). CDR3 length: 14 amino acids. V shed 2 bases and J shed 2 bases, with 11 bases lying between them.

As DNA, the CDR3 is TGTGCCAGCAAGTCCCCTTATGGGGCCAACGTCCTGACTTTC. It codes for CASKSPYGANVLTF. The rearrangement joins TRBV6-1 to TRBJ2-6; D gene unclear. Germline lookup yields CDR1 MNHNS and CDR2 SASEGT. V lost 7 bases and J 3 bases, leaving 10 bases between the germline ends. The CDR3 spans 14 residues.

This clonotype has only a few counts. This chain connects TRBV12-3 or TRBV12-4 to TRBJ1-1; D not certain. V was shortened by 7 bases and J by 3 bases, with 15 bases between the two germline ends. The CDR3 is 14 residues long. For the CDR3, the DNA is TGTGCCAGCACATCATGGAGTAAGGACACTGAAGCTTTCTTT. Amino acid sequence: CASTSWSKDTEAFF.

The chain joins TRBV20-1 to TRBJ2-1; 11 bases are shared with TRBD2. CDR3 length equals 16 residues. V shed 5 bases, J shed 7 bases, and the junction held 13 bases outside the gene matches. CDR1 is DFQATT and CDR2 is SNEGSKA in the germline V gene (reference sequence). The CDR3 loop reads CSAGKLAGGLRNEQFF. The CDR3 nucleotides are TGCAGTGCTGGAAAATTAGCGGGGGGGCTAAGAAATGAGCAGTTCTTC.

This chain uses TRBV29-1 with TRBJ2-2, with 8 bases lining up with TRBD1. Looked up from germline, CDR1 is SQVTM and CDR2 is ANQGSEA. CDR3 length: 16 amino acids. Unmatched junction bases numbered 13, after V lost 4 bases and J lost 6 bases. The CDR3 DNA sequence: TGCAGCGTTGGGGGAGGACAGGGAGGAATTCCCGGGGAGCTGTTTTTT. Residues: CSVGGGQGGIPGELFF.

CDR3 DNA: TGTGCCAGCAGCGTAGTGGGAAGCGGGGGGAGTGAGCAGTTCTTC. This encodes CASSVVGSGGSEQFF. V usage is TRBV9 and J usage is TRBJ2-1; 9 bases are a match to TRBD2. The length of the CDR3 is 15 residues. V dropped 0 bases and J dropped 9; count of bases not matched to a gene: 7. Germline loops: CDR1 SGDLS, CDR2 YYNGEE.

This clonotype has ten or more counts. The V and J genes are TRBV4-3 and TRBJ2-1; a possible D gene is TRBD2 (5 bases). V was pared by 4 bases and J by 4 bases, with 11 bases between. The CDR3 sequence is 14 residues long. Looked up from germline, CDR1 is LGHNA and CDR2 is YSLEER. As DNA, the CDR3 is TGCGCCAGCAGCCGTGAGACTACGTACAATGAGCAGTTCTTC. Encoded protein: CASSRETTYNEQFF.

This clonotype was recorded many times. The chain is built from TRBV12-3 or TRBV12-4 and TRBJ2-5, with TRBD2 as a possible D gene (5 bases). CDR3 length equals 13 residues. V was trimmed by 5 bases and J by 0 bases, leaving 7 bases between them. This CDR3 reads CASSKRNQETQYF. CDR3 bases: TGTGCCAGCAGTAAGCGGAACCAAGAGACCCAGTACTTC.

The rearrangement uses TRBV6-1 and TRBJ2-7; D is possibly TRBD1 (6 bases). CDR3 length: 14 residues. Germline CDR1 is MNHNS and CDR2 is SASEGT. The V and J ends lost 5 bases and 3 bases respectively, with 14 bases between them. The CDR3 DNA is TGTGCCAGCAGTCAATCGGGACACTTCTACGAGCAGTACTTC. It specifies CASSQSGHFYEQYF.

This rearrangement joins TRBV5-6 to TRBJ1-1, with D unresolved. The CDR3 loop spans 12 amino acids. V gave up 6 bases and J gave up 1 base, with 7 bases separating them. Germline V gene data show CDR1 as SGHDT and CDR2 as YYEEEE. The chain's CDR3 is CASNWANTEAFF. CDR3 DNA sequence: TGTGCCAGCAACTGGGCGAACACTGAAGCTTTCTTT.

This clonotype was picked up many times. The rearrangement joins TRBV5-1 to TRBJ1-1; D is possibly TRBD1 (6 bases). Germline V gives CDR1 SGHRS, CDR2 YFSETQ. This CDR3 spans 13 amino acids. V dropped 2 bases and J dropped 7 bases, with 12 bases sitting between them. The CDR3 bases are TGCGCCAGCAGCTTCGCAGGAGGGGGTGAAGCTTTCTTT. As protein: CASSFAGGGEAFF.

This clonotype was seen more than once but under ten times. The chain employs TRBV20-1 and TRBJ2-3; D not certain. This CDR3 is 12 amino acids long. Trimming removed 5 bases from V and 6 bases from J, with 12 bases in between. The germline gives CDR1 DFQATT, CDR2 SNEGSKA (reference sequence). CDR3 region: CSARPLGDTQYF. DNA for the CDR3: TGCAGTGCTCGTCCCCTGGGGGATACGCAGTATTTT.